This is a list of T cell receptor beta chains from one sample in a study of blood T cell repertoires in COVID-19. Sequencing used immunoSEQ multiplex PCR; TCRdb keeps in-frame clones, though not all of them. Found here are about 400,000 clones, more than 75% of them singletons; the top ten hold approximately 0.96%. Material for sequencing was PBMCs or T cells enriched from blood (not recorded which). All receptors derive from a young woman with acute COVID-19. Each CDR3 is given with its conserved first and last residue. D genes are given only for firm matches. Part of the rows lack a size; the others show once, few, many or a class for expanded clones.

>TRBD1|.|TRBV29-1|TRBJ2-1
TGCAGCGTTGAGAGGGGACAGTTTCGGGAGCAGTTCTTC
CSVERGQFREQFF
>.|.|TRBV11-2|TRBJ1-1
TGTGCCAGCAGCTTAGCCCAGATAGGAGCTGAAGCTTTCTTT
CASSLAQIGAEAFF
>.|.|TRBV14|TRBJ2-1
TGTGCCAGCAGCCAAACACAGGGTTGGGATGAGCAGTTCTTC
CASSQTQGWDEQFF
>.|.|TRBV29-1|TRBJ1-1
TGCAGCGCTCGAGCGGGACTCTTTCCGTCAGCTTTCTTT
CSARAGLFPSAFF
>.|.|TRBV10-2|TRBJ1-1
TGCGCCAGCAGTGTAGGGGGGGGGACCACTGAAGCTTTCTTT
CASSVGGGTTEAFF
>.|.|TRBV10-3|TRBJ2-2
TGTGCCATCAACTCCCGCACCGGGGAGCTGTTTTTT
CAINSRTGELFF
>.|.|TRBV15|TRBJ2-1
TGTGCCACCAGCAGAGATGACAACCCTTCCTACAATGAGCAGTTCTTC
CATSRDDNPSYNEQFF
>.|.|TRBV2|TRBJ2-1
TGTGCCAGCAGCCGTACCGGGACTCCCACGTTCTTC
CASSRTGTPTFF
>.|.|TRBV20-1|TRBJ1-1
TGCAGTGCGGCACCGAACACTGAAGCTTTCTTT
CSAAPNTEAFF
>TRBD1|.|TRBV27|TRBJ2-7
TGTGCCAGCAGTCAGGGGGCTACCTACGAGCAGTACTTC
CASSQGATYEQYF
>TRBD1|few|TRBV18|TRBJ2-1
TGTGCCAGCTCACCACCGGGACAGGGTGCCTACAATGAGCAGTTCTTC
CASSPPGQGAYNEQFF
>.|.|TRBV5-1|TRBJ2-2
TGCGCCAGCGGGCTCCGGGGAGGCACTTCGAACACCGGGGAGCTGTTTTTT
CASGLRGGTSNTGELFF
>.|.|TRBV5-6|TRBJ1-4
TGTGCCAGCAGCTTCGTGGGGGGTGAAAAACTGTTTTTT
CASSFVGGEKLFF
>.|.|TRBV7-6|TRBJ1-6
TGTGCCAGCAGCTTAGAGACAGCGAGCCTTAATTCACCCCTCCACTTT
CASSLETASLNSPLHF
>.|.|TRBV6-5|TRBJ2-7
TGTGCCAGCAGCAGACAGGTCCCCTACGAGCAGTACTTC
CASSRQVPYEQYF
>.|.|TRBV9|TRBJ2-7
TGTGCCAGCAGCGTAACCGACGGTATACTGACTGGCGAGCAGTACTTC
CASSVTDGILTGEQYF
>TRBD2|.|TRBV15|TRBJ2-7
TGTGCCACCAGCTCACGGACTAGCGGGTACTCCTACGAGCAGTACTTC
CATSSRTSGYSYEQYF
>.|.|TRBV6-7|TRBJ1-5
TGTGCCAGCAGTTACCAGGACTTGGTGCCCCAGCATTTT
CASSYQDLVPQHF
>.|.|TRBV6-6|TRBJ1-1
TGTGCCAGCAGCCCTCAGGGTGGGAACACTGAAGCTTTCTTT
CASSPQGGNTEAFF
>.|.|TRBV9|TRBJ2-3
TGTGCCAGCAGCGTAGCGTGGGGCCTCACAGATACGCAGTATTTT
CASSVAWGLTDTQYF
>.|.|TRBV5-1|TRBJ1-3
TGCGCCAGCAGCTCAGGAAATAATGCTGGAAACACCATATATTTT
CASSSGNNAGNTIYF
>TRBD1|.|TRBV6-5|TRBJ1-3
TGTGCCAGCAGACCTACAGGGGGTGGAAACACCATATATTTT
CASRPTGGGNTIYF
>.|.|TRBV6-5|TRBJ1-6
TGTGCCAGCAGTTACACGGGAGAAAATTCACCCCTCCACTTT
CASSYTGENSPLHF
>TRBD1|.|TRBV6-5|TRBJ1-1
TGTGCCAGCACCTTTTCAGGGGGCAACACTGAAGCTTTCTTT
CASTFSGGNTEAFF
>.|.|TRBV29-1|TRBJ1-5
TGCAGCGTGACATTGGTGGGCAGCAATCAGCCCCAGCATTTT
CSVTLVGSNQPQHF
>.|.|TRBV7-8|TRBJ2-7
TGTGCCAGCAGCTTACCAGCCGGAGGGAGAGGCTCCTACGAGCAGTACTTC
CASSLPAGGRGSYEQYF
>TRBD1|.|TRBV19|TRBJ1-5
TGTGCCACCGACCAACAGGGGGGGGGCAATCAGCCCCAGCATTTT
CATDQQGGGNQPQHF
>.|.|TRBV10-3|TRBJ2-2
TGTGCCATCAGTGAGTCTCCCGGGGGAGGCACCGGGGAGCTGTTTTTT
CAISESPGGGTGELFF
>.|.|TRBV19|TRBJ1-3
TGTGCCAGTACCATAGAGGCAGGGACTGGAAACACCATATATTTT
CASTIEAGTGNTIYF
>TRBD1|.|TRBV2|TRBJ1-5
TGTGCCAGCAGTGGACAGGGACTAGGTGGTAATCAGCCCCAGCATTTT
CASSGQGLGGNQPQHF
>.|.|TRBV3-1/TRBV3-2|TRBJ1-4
TGTGCCAGCAGCCACCCACATGGCTCTTTTAATGAAAAACTGTTTTTT
CASSHPHGSFNEKLFF
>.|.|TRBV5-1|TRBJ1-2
TGCGCCAGCAGCTTGTCAGGGCCGGATGGCTACACCTTC
CASSLSGPDGYTF
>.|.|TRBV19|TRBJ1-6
TGTGCCAGTAGTATAGACCGGACAGCCCAAACTTCCCTCCACTTT
CASSIDRTAQTSLHF
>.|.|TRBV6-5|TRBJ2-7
TGTGCCAGCACCGGGACAAGGGAGCGCGAGCAGTACTTC
CASTGTREREQYF
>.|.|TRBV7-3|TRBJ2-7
TGTGCCAGCAGTCAAGGACTATATTACGAGCAGTACTTC
CASSQGLYYEQYF
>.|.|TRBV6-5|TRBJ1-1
TGTGCCAGCAGCAAGCTTACAGGGACTGAAGCTTTCTTT
CASSKLTGTEAFF
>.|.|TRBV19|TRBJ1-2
TGTGCCAGTAGTACATCCGAGGGTACGTACTATGGCTACACCTTC
CASSTSEGTYYGYTF
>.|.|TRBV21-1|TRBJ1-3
TGTGCCAGCAGAGACAGTACTATATCTGGAAACACCATATATTTT
CASRDSTISGNTIYF
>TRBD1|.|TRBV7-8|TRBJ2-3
TGTGCCAGCAGCCCCGGACAGGGAATAACAGATACGCAGTATTTT
CASSPGQGITDTQYF
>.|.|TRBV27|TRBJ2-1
TGTGCCAGCAGTTTAGGGGGCTCCCCCTACAATGAGCAGTTCTTC
CASSLGGSPYNEQFF
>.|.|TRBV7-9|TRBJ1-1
TGTGCCAGCAGCCAATTAGCTGTCGCTGAAGCTTTCTTT
CASSQLAVAEAFF
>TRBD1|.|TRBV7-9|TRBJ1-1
TGTGCCAGCAGCGTGGGACGGACAGGGGAGGAGACTGAAGCTTTCTTT
CASSVGRTGEETEAFF
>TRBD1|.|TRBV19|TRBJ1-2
TGTGCCAGTAGTCCTCGGACAGGGGAAGGCTACACCTTC
CASSPRTGEGYTF
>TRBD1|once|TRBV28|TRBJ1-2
TGTGCCAGCAGTTCCCCGGGACAGTTGAGGGGCTACACCTTC
CASSSPGQLRGYTF
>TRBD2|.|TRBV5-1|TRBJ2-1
TGCGCCAGCAGCTTGGCGACTAGCTTCCTACTAGCGGGGGACTCCTACAATGAGCAGTTCTTC
CASSLATSFLLAGDSYNEQFF
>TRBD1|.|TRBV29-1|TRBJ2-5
TGCAGCGTGCGACAGGGAGTGAGCCAAGAGACCCAGTACTTC
CSVRQGVSQETQYF
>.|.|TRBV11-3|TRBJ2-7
TGTGCCAGCAGCTTGAGGTCAGGGGAGTACGAGCAGTACTTC
CASSLRSGEYEQYF
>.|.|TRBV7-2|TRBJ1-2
TGTGCCAGCAGCTTAAGCACGAACTATGGCTACACCTTC
CASSLSTNYGYTF
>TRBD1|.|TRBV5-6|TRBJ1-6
TGTGCCAGCACCGCCCTAGACAGGGATAAATCACCCCTCCACTTT
CASTALDRDKSPLHF
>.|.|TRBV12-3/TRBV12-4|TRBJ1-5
TGTGCCAGCAGTGACAGGTACAATCAGCCCCAGCATTTT
CASSDRYNQPQHF
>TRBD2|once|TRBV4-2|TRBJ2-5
TGTGCCAGCAGCCAACAGCGGGGGATAGGAGAGACCCAGTACTTC
CASSQQRGIGETQYF
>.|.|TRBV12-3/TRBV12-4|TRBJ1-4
TGTGCCAGCAGTTTTATCTCGGGTGAAAAACTGTTTTTT
CASSFISGEKLFF